These T cell receptor beta chains were read from a single sample in a study of control samples from healthy donors and cancer patients. Clones were sequenced by immunoSEQ multiplex PCR, and TCRdb holds only the in-frame ones, with some missing. The sample shows roughly 200,000 clones, roughly nine tenths of them seen only once. The sequencing sample was made of blood. These receptors came from a man aged 25 to 45 in good health. The CDR3 runs from the conserved cysteine through the conserved F or W. D genes are given only for firm matches. Clone size is stated in some rows and not others, as once, few, many or a class when expanded.

TRBJ1-2 - TRBV25-1 - TGTGCCAGCAGTCTGACCGGCCTCGACACCCGAATAGGTGGCTACACCTTC CASSLTGLDTRIGGYTF
TRBJ1-6 - TRBV6-5 once TGTGCCAGCAGTCCGTTGAATAATTCACCCCTCCACTTT CASSPLNNSPLHF
TRBJ2-1 TRBD2 TRBV6-5 - TGTGCCAGCGGAAGCGGGGGGAGCTCCTACAATGAGCAGTTCTTC CASGSGGSSYNEQFF
TRBJ1-1 - TRBV19 - TGTGCCAGTAGTATAGAGGCAGGATACACTGAAGCTTTCTTT CASSIEAGYTEAFF
TRBJ1-2 - TRBV27 - TGTGCCAGCAGTACGAATGGAGGGATCTATGGCTACACCTTC CASSTNGGIYGYTF
TRBJ1-3 - TRBV6-5 - TGTGCCAGCCGGCTGGCGGAAGGAAACACCATATATTTT CASRLAEGNTIYF
TRBJ1-1 TRBD1 TRBV6-5 - TGTGCCAGCAGCTCCTCCTGGACAGGGGAGACTGAAGCTTTCTTT CASSSSWTGETEAFF
TRBJ1-2 - TRBV3-1/TRBV3-2 - TGTGCCAGCAGCCAAATTTCGTATGGCTACACCTTC CASSQISYGYTF
TRBJ2-1 - TRBV29-1 - TGCAGCGTTGACGGTGCCGGGACTTCCTACAATGAGCAGTTCTTC CSVDGAGTSYNEQFF
TRBJ2-2 - TRBV11-2 once TGTGCCAGCAGCTTAGATCCCCATAGAAACACCGGGGAGCTGTTTTTT CASSLDPHRNTGELFF
TRBJ2-7 - TRBV5-1 - TGCGCCAGCAGCCAGGACACTTCCTACGAGCAGTACTTC CASSQDTSYEQYF
TRBJ1-6 TRBD1 TRBV29-1 - TGCAGCGTGAGACAGGGGACGGATTCACCCCTCCACTTT CSVRQGTDSPLHF
TRBJ2-2 - TRBV4-1 - TGCGCCAGCAGCCAAGTGATTAGCGCCGGGGAGCTGTTTTTT CASSQVISAGELFF
TRBJ2-7 TRBD1 TRBV12-3/TRBV12-4 once TGTGCCAGCAGCCAGGACAGGGGCCACGAGCAGTACTTC CASSQDRGHEQYF
TRBJ2-2 - TRBV3-1/TRBV3-2 - TGTGCCAGCAGGGCGCAGGGACACACCGGGGAGCTGTTTTTT CASRAQGHTGELFF
TRBJ2-7 TRBD1 TRBV7-9 - TGTGCCAGCAGCCACAGACAGGGTGAGCTGTACGAGCAGTACTTC CASSHRQGELYEQYF
TRBJ1-5 - TRBV20-1 - TGCAGTGCTAGTAGGGCGGACAGCAATCAGCCCCAGCATTTT CSASRADSNQPQHF
TRBJ2-7 TRBD1 TRBV10-1 - TGCGCCAGCGGGGGGACAGGGATCTACGAGCAGTGCTTC CASGGTGIYEQCF
TRBJ2-3 - TRBV6-4 - TGTGCCAGCAGTGCAAGGATCGGGTTGGGAGATACGCAGTATTTT CASSARIGLGDTQYF
TRBJ1-5 TRBD1 TRBV6-5 - TGTGCCAGTAAATTACTGGACAGGTTGGTTCAGCCCCAGCATTTT CASKLLDRLVQPQHF
TRBJ2-7 - TRBV28 - TGTGCCACCGGACGGGGGTTAAGCTCCTACGAGCAGTACTTC CATGRGLSSYEQYF
TRBJ1-1 TRBD1 TRBV9 - TGTGCCAGCAGCGAGGGGCGGGACAGCCCCTCTGAAGCTTTCTTT CASSEGRDSPSEAFF
TRBJ1-2 - TRBV12-5 - TGTGCTAGTGGGTCGCGTAGCAACTATGGCTACACCTTC CASGSRSNYGYTF
TRBJ2-7 - TRBV30 - TGTGCCTGGAGTGTAGCGGACGAGCAGTACTTC CAWSVADEQYF
TRBJ2-3 TRBD2 TRBV7-2 - TGTGCCAGCAGCTTAGGGATTAGCGGGGGGACAGATACGCAGTATTTT CASSLGISGGTDTQYF
TRBJ2-7 - TRBV19 few TGTGCCAGTAGTATACCAGGGACCTATGAGCAGTACTTC CASSIPGTYEQYF
TRBJ2-1 TRBD2 TRBV2 - TGTGCCAGCAGTGAGCAAGCGGGGTCGGGCAATGAGCAGTTCTTC CASSEQAGSGNEQFF
TRBJ2-7 - TRBV7-8 - TGTGCCAGCAGCTTAGGCCACGGGAGAGCGGGCGAGCAGTACTTC CASSLGHGRAGEQYF
TRBJ1-2 TRBD1 TRBV5-5 - TGTGCCAGCAGTTACGGACAGGGAACGGCCGGCTACACCTTC CASSYGQGTAGYTF
TRBJ2-1 - TRBV14 - TGTGCCAGCAGCCCCATGCGGGATGGTGAGCAGTTCTTC CASSPMRDGEQFF
TRBJ2-1 TRBD2 TRBV13 once TGTGCCAGCAGCTCCACTTTACTAGCGGGGAGAAACAATGAGCAGTTCTTC CASSSTLLAGRNNEQFF
TRBJ2-7 - TRBV7-2 - TGTGCCAGCAGCTCACTGGTAGGACGACTCTACGAGCAGTACTTC CASSSLVGRLYEQYF
TRBJ1-1 - TRBV10-2 - TGCGCCAGCAGCGAGGGACGACCTGAAGCTTTCTTT CASSEGRPEAFF
TRBJ2-2 - TRBV9 - TGTGCCAGCAGCGTAGTCCCTGGCGGGGACACCGGGGAGCTGTTTTTT CASSVVPGGDTGELFF
TRBJ1-1 TRBD1 TRBV2 - TGTGCCAGGGGGACAGGAGTCACTGAAGCTTTCTTT CARGTGVTEAFF
TRBJ1-6 - TRBV5-1 - TGCGCCAGCAGCTTGTCCGGGTCGAATAATTCACCCCTCCACTTT CASSLSGSNNSPLHF
TRBJ2-5 TRBD1 TRBV30 - TGTGCCTGGAGTGTACAGGGGCCATACCAAGAGACCCAGTACTTC CAWSVQGPYQETQYF
TRBJ1-3 - TRBV19 - TGTGCCAGTAGTATAGAGACAGGCTCTGTTGGAAACACCATATATTTT CASSIETGSVGNTIYF
TRBJ2-7 - TRBV28 - TGTGCCAGCAGCGCTGGGGGGGGCTGGAACGAGCAGTACTTC CASSAGGGWNEQYF
TRBJ1-5 TRBD1 TRBV2 - TGTGCCAGCAGTGTACCCTTTGGGACAGGGGGCATTCAGCCCCAGCATTTT CASSVPFGTGGIQPQHF
TRBJ2-3 - TRBV27 - TGTGCCAGCAGTATATTACAGGGATGGAGCACAGATACGCAGTATTTT CASSILQGWSTDTQYF
TRBJ1-1 - TRBV10-2 - TGCGCCAGCAGTGAGTCGGTTGGGGGCGCCTCTGAAGCTTTCTTT CASSESVGGASEAFF
TRBJ2-7 TRBD2 TRBV6-1 - TGTGCCAGCAGTGGGGAGTGGTTAGCGGGGCGACAACCCAACGAGCAGTACTTC CASSGEWLAGRQPNEQYF
TRBJ2-7 - TRBV7-9 - TGTGCCAGCAGCTTTCCTAGTGCCGCCTACGAGCAGTACTTC CASSFPSAAYEQYF
TRBJ1-3 - TRBV12-3/TRBV12-4 - TGTGCCAGCAGTTTAAGTCAACGAAACACCATATATTTT CASSLSQRNTIYF